These 15 T cell receptor beta chains share one sample of origin, sequenced in a study of blood T cell repertoires in COVID-19 (dated by TCRdb to 2019 to 2021). Libraries came from the immunoSEQ multiplex PCR assay. TCRdb carries this immuneACCESS record with in-frame sequences only. Its versions omit some clonotypes, under half of them owing to an unresolved V gene in the studies checked, with the rest unexplained. In all, the sample holds more than 65,000 clones, and around 82% of those were seen once. The top ten constitute approximately 7% of the sample. Specimen: peripheral blood. The receptors were gathered from a human donor in a cohort sampled during active COVID-19.

This clone was found once. The rearrangement joins TRBV7-3 to TRBJ1-1; 9 bases are a match to TRBD1. V gave up 2 bases and J gave up 2 bases; unmatched junction bases: 3. Germline assignment: CDR1 SGHTA and CDR2 FQGTGA. The CDR3 loop spans 15 amino acids. The CDR3 DNA follows: TGTGCCAGCAGCTTAGGGGACAGGGTCAACACTGAAGCTTTCTTT. Protein product: CASSLGDRVNTEAFF.

This clone is medium-sized (0.01 to 0.1%) in the sample. The chain is built from TRBV2 and TRBJ1-4, with TRBD1 matching 8 bases. The CDR3 spans 14 residues. V lost 6 bases to trimming and J lost 7 bases; unmatched junction nucleotides: 7. The germline V gene has CDR1 SNHLY and CDR2 FYNNEI. CDR3 DNA: TGTGCCAGCAGGCCTCGACAGGGGAGTGAAAAACTGTTTTTT. Translated, it gives CASRPRQGSEKLFF.

DNA of the CDR3: TGTGCCAGCAGCCTCGGGAACAGCCAAGAGACCCAGTACTTC. As protein: CASSLGNSQETQYF. This sequence joins TRBV11-2 and TRBJ2-5, with D possibly matching TRBD2 (5 bases). This CDR3 has 14 residues. Trimming cost V 5 bases and J 1 base, with 11 bases left between them. Germline-derived CDR1 and CDR2 are SGHAT and FQNNGV.

The J gene is TRBJ2-3, the V gene TRBV25-1; 13 positions match TRBD2. This CDR3 is built from 15 residues. Germline V CDR1 and CDR2: MGHDK, SYGVNS. The trim removed 6 bases at V and 5 bases at J, leaving 5 bases unmatched. CDR3 protein: CASSRTSGGLDTQYF. DNA of the CDR3: TGTGCCAGCAGCCGGACTAGCGGGGGATTAGATACGCAGTATTTT.

The genes are TRBV7-3 and TRBJ1-1, with D tentatively TRBD1 (5 bases). CDR1 and CDR2 (germline): SGHTA, FQGTGA. The CDR3 length is 13 residues. V lost 5 bases to trimming and J lost 7 bases, with 14 bases between them. The CDR3 DNA follows: TGTGCCAGCAGCCCCGGGGGGGGTTTTGAAGCTTTCTTT. Its translation is CASSPGGGFEAFF.

V gene TRBV6-6 combines with J gene TRBJ1-5; D might be TRBD1 (5 bases). Germline V gene sequence: CDR1 MNHNY, CDR2 SVGAGI (reference sequence). The V end lost 2 bases, the J end lost 7 bases, and 12 bases lay between the germline ends. The CDR3 length is 14 residues. CDR3 nucleotide sequence: TGTGCCAGCAGTTACGGGGGGTACCAACAGCCCCAGCATTTT. Protein sequence: CASSYGGYQQPQHF.

This CDR3 reads CATRLGQGAYGYTF. The CDR3 region has the DNA TGTGCCACCCGACTTGGGCAGGGGGCTTACGGCTACACCTTC. V is TRBV15 and J is TRBJ1-2; 8 nucleotides match TRBD1. The junction had 13 bases not matched to a gene; V was cut back by 8 bases and J by 8 bases. The CDR3 totals 14 residues. Germline CDR1 LNHNV, CDR2 YYDKDF (reference sequence).

V gene TRBV19 combines with J gene TRBJ1-1; possible D gene TRBD1, 6 bases. CDR1 is LNHDA, CDR2 SQIVND, per germline (reference sequence). The CDR3 length is 15 residues. The V gene lost 1 base and the J gene lost 8 bases, with 17 bases spanning the gap. In DNA form, the CDR3 reads TGTGCCAGTAGTATAGTTATACGAGGACAGATCGAAGCTTTCTTT. It translates to CASSIVIRGQIEAFF.

The rearrangement links TRBV7-3 to TRBJ1-2, with 9 bases lining up with TRBD1. Germline V CDR1 and CDR2: SGHTA, FQGTGA. The trim removed 5 bases at V and 2 bases at J, leaving 6 bases unmatched. The CDR3 runs to 15 residues. DNA for the CDR3: TGTGCCAGCAGCCCCCCGGACAGGGGAAACTATGGCTACACCTTC. Its translation: CASSPPDRGNYGYTF.

V and J are TRBV29-1 and TRBJ2-5, with 8 bases that match TRBD2. The CDR3 loop spans 13 amino acids. The germline CDR1 and CDR2 sequences are SQVTM and ANQGSEA. V shed 1 base and J 5 bases; nucleotides not matched to a gene: 3. CDR3 sequence (DNA): TGCAGCGTTGAAGTAGGCGGGGGGGAGACCCAGTACTTC. It is translated as CSVEVGGGETQYF.

The chain links TRBV6-4 to TRBJ2-3; 10 bases agree with TRBD1. V trimming: 5 bases; J trimming: 7 bases; junction bases outside the gene matches: 12. This CDR3 is 16 amino acids long. Germline values: CDR1 MRHNA, CDR2 SNTAGT. The CDR3 here is CASSHTGTGVLNTQYF. The DNA for the CDR3 is TGTGCCAGCAGTCACACAGGGACAGGGGTATTGAATACGCAGTATTTT.

The chain links TRBV6-2 or TRBV6-3 to TRBJ1-5; TRBD1 aligns across 10 bases. The ends lost 6 bases at V and 9 bases at J; junction bases unmatched: 14. Germline V gives CDR1 MNHEY, CDR2 SVGEGT. The CDR3 spans 16 residues. The CDR3 DNA sequence: TGTGCCAGCAGCCGCACCAGACAGGGGGCGCATCCGCCCCAGCATTTT. Translation: CASSRTRQGAHPPQHF.

This clone showed up just a few times. J is TRBJ1-1 and V is TRBV27, with 9 bases lining up with TRBD1. CDR1 is MNHEY, CDR2 SMNVEV, per germline (reference sequence). The CDR3 is made up of 14 amino acids. Trimming removed 3 bases from V and 6 bases from J; junction bases left unmatched: 5. The CDR3, as DNA: TGTGCCAGCAGTTTTGGGACAGGGTTCGCTGAAGCTTTCTTT. Translation gives CASSFGTGFAEAFF.

V and J are TRBV3-1 (or the pseudogene TRBV3-2) and TRBJ1-2; tentatively, D is TRBD1 (6 bases). The germline V gene encodes CDR1 LGHDT and CDR2 YNNKEL (reference sequence). The CDR3 loop spans 13 amino acids. Trimming shortened V by 2 bases and J by 6 bases, and 10 bases separated the two germline ends. The CDR3 spells CASSQRGNDGYTF. As DNA, the CDR3 is TGTGCCAGCAGCCAAAGGGGGAATGATGGCTACACCTTC.

V is TRBV2 and J is TRBJ2-1; D unresolved. Trimming pared 8 bases from V and 10 bases from J, leaving 27 bases between. The CDR3 length is 16 residues. Germline V lookup: CDR1 SNHLY, CDR2 FYNNEI. The CDR3 reads CASASLIGPPFPEQFF. DNA for the CDR3: TGTGCCAGCGCGAGCCTCATTGGGCCCCCTTTTCCGGAGCAGTTCTTC.